This TCR beta chain was observed in a study of T cell responses to AZD1222 COVID-19 vaccine. TCRdb keeps only in-frame clones here, not all; method: immunoSEQ multiplex PCR. This sample has approximately 140,000 clones, with more than 70% found just once. Study-level findings and limits: Baseline antibody screening turned up just six seropositive AZD1222 recipients. Distributed over spike, vaccine-associated CD4 TCRs predominated at 160-218 and 743-854.

On this clone: The antigen is undetermined.

The specimen was peripheral blood, collected on day 0 of AZD1222 vaccination. The sequence was obtained from an adult in good health.

CDR3 sequence (DNA): TGTGCCAGCAGTCAAGGGACAGGGTTGCATCAGCCCCAGCATTTT. This codes for CASSQGTGLHQPQHF. The V and J genes are TRBV27 and TRBJ1-5; 9 positions agree with TRBD1. The CDR3 covers 15 residues. Germline assignment: CDR1 MNHEY and CDR2 SMNVEV (reference sequence). V was pared by 5 bases and J by 5 bases, with 7 bases of the junction left unmatched.